This T cell receptor (beta chain) was sequenced during a study of control samples from healthy donors and cancer patients. Using immunoSEQ multiplex PCR, the repertoire was profiled, and TCRdb retains in-frame clones only, with some absent. The table has around 94,000 clones, 90% seen once. Trimming removed 7 bases at V and 2 bases at J, with 15 bases between. This CDR3 has 15 amino acids. The V gene's germline CDR1 is MNHEY and CDR2 SVGAGI. The sample consisted of blood. This chain connects TRBV6-5 to TRBJ1-3; D gene unclear. The receptor comes from a woman aged 18 to 35 in good health. CDR3 DNA: TGTGCCAGCACTAAATGGGAGCAGACTGGAAACACCATATATTTT. Amino acids: CASTKWEQTGNTIYF.